This T cell receptor (beta chain) is drawn from a study of blood T cell repertoires in COVID-19. The CDR3 totals 16 residues. V lost 8 bases and J 6 bases, leaving 20 bases between the germline ends. Germline V gives CDR1 MDHEN, CDR2 SYDVKM. Participant ages covered roughly 18 to 89 years across 25 or so US areas. TCRdb keeps only in-frame clones here, not all; method: immunoSEQ multiplex PCR. The profile shows around 220,000 clones, 70% to 90% of them singletons. The receptor was isolated from a woman aged 40 to 50 with acute COVID-19. The specimen sequenced was PBMCs or T cells enriched from blood (not recorded which). The chain employs TRBV28 and TRBJ1-6; no clear D. For the CDR3, the DNA is TGTGCCAGCCTGGAGGCGGGGTTTGGGTCTAATTCACCCCTCCACTTT. It codes for CASLEAGFGSNSPLHF.